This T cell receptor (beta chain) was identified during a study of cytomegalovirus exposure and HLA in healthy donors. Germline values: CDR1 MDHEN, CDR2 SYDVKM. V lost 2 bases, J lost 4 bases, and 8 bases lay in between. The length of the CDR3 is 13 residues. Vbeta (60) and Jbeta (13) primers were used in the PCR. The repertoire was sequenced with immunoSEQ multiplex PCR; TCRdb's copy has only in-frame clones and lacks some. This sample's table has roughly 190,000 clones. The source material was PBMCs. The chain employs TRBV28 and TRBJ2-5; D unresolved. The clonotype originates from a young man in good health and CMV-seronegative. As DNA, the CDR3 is TGTGCCAGCAGTTTAGGAGTTGGAGAGACCCAGTACTTC. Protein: CASSLGVGETQYF.